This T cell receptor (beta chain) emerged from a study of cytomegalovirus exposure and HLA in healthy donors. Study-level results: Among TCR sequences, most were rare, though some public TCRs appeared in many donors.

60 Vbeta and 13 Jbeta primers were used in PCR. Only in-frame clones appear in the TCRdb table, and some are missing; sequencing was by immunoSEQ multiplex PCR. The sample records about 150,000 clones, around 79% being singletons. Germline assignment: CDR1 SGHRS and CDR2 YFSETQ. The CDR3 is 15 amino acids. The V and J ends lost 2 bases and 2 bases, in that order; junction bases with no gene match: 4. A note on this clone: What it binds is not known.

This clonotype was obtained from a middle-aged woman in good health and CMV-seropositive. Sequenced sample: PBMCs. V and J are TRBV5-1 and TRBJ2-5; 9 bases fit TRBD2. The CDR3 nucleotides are TGCGCCAGCAGCTTTTCCGGACTAGCGCAAGAGACCCAGTACTTC. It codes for CASSFSGLAQETQYF.